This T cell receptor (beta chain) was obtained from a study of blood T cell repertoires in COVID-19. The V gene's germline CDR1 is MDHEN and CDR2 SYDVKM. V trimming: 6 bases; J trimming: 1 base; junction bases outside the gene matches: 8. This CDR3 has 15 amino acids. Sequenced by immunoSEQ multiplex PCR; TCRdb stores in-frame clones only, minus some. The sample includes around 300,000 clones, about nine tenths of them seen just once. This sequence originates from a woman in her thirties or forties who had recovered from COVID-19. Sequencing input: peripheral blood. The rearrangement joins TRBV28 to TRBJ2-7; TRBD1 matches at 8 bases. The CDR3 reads CASSRGTGFSYEQYF. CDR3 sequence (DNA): TGTGCCAGCAGCCGCGGGACAGGTTTTTCCTACGAGCAGTACTTC.